This T cell receptor (beta chain) was obtained from a study of blood T cell repertoires in COVID-19. Looking at the study overall: Italy, Spain and the United States were the sources of the convalescent and acute COVID-19 samples. PBMCs, B-cell-depleted T cells, or T cells provided the cDNA or gDNA that made up the material.

Germline CDR1 reads MDHEN; CDR2 reads SYDVKM. V dropped 6 bases and J dropped 4; count of bases not matched to a gene: 23. This CDR3 has 20 amino acids. Authors' methods: Scientists estimated how many nucleated cells there were by amplifying reference gene primers. Generated by immunoSEQ multiplex PCR, the TCRdb table keeps only in-frame clones and is missing some. The V and J calls and clone size come from that table; D and trimming were worked out from the DNA. Counted here are approximately 51,000 clones, more than 85% occurring once; the ten biggest clones make up less than 5.5%. The chain links TRBV28 to TRBJ2-3, with 9 bases identical to TRBD1. Sequencing was carried out using peripheral blood. This TCR came from a man between 35 and 55 years old with active COVID-19. The CDR3 bases are TGTGCCAGCAGCTTCACAGGGGGCGCGACGAGGGAGGGCCGCGCAGATACGCAGTATTTT. The encoded protein is CASSFTGGATREGRADTQYF. Complete variable domain (other parts from reference TRBV28 and TRBJ2-3): DVKVTQSSRYLVKRTGEKVFLECVQDMDHENMFWYRQDPGLGLRLIYFSYDVKMKEKGDIPEGYSVSREKKERFSLILESASTNQTSMYLCASSFTGGATREGRADTQYFGPGTRLTVL.